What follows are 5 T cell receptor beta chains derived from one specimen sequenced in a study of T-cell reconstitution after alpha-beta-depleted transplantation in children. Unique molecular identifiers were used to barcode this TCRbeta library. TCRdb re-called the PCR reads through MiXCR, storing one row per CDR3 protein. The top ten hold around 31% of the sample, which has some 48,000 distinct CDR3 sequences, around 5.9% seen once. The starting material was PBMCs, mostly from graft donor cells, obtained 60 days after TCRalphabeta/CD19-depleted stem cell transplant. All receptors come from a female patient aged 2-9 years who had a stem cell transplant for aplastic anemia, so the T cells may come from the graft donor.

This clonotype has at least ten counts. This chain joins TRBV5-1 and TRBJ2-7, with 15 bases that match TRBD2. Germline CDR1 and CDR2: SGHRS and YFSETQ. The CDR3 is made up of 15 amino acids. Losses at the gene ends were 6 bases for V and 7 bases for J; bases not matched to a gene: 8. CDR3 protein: CASNGLAGGRKEQYF. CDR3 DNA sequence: TGCGCCAGCAACGGACTAGCGGGAGGGCGCAAGGAGCAGTACTTC. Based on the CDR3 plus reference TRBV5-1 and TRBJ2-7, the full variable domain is KAGVTQTPRYLIKTRGQQVTLSCSPISGHRSVSWYQQTPGQGLQFLFEYFSETQRNKGNFPGRFSGRQFSNSRSEMNVSTLELGDSALYLCASNGLAGGRKEQYFGPGTRLTVT.

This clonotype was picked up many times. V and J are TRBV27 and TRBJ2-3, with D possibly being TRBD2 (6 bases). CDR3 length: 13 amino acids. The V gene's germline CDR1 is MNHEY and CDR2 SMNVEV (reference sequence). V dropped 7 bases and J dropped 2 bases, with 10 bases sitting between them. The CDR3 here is CASTWRATDTQYF. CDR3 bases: TGTGCCAGCACTTGGAGGGCCACAGATACGCAGTATTTT.

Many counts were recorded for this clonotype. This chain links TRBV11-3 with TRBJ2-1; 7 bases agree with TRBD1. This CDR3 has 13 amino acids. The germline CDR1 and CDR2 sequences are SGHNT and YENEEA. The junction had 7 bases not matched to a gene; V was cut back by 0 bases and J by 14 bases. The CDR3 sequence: CASSLDRTGPKFF. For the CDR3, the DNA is TGTGCCAGCAGCTTAGATCGGACAGGCCCAAAGTTCTTC.

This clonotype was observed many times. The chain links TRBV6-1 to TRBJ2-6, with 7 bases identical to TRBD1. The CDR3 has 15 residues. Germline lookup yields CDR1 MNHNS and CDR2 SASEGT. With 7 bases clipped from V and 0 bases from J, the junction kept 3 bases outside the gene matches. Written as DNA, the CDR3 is TGTGCCAGCAAGGGGGACAGCTCTGGGGCCAACGTCCTGACTTTC. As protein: CASKGDSSGANVLTF.

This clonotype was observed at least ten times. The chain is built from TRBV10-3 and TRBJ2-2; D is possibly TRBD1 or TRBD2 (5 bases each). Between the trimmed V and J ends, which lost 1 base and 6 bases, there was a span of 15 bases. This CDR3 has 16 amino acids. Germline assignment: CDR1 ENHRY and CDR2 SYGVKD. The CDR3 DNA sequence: TGTGCCATCAGTGAGTTTAAGGCAGGGAGCGCCGGGGAGCTGTTTTTT. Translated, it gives CAISEFKAGSAGELFF.